The 30 T cell receptor beta chains below all came from one sample that was sequenced in a study of blood T cell repertoires in COVID-19. Some clones are missing from TCRdb's copy, which holds only in-frame ones; the method was immunoSEQ multiplex PCR. The table records approximately 160,000 clones, 80% to 90% of them present only once. The sample taken for sequencing was peripheral blood. The receptors come from an older woman with acute or convalescent COVID-19.

The chain uses TRBV28 and TRBJ1-5; perhaps TRBD1 as D (5 bases). This CDR3 is built from 17 residues. Per germline, CDR1 MDHEN and CDR2 SYDVKM. The V end lost 4 bases, the J end lost 3 bases, and 19 bases lay between the germline ends. The CDR3 protein is CASSSSDTGTYNQPQHF. The CDR3 nucleotides are TGTGCCAGCAGTTCCTCGGACACCGGCACCTACAATCAGCCCCAGCATTTT.

There are a few counts of this clone. This chain joins TRBV5-1 and TRBJ2-1; TRBD2 aligns across 9 bases. The junction had 7 bases not matched to a gene; V was cut back by 2 bases and J by 4 bases. This CDR3 has 16 amino acids. The germline gives CDR1 SGHRS, CDR2 YFSETQ. CDR3 protein: CASSFGASGDYNEQFF. In DNA form, the CDR3 reads TGCGCCAGCAGCTTTGGGGCTAGCGGGGATTACAATGAGCAGTTCTTC.

The V gene is TRBV18, the J gene TRBJ2-5; 10 nucleotides align to TRBD2. CDR1 is KGHSH, CDR2 LQKENI, per germline. This CDR3 has 15 amino acids. The trim removed 4 bases at V and 5 bases at J, leaving 7 bases unmatched. The CDR3: CASSLRLAGVETQYF. The CDR3 nucleotides read TGTGCCAGCTCACTTAGGCTAGCGGGAGTTGAGACCCAGTACTTC.

V and J are TRBV4-2 and TRBJ1-1; D is possibly TRBD1 (6 bases). The CDR3 sequence is 13 residues long. Germline CDR1 and CDR2: LGHNA and YNFKEQ. V was shortened by 3 bases and J by 8 bases, with 13 bases between the two germline ends. The CDR3 DNA is TGTGCCAGCAGCCAGGTTCACGGACAGGAAGCTTTCTTT. This sequence encodes CASSQVHGQEAFF.

The sample holds one count of this clone. This chain uses TRBV4-3 with TRBJ1-3; the match to TRBD1 covers 7 bases. Trimming removed 3 bases from V and 0 bases from J; junction bases left unmatched: 5. The CDR3 is 16 residues long. Germline V gives CDR1 LGHNA, CDR2 YSLEER. The CDR3 region is CASSHSGQTSGNTIYF. The CDR3 region has the DNA TGCGCCAGCAGCCATTCGGGACAGACCTCTGGAAACACCATATATTTT.

The chain combines TRBV19 with TRBJ1-1; D ambiguous. Germline CDR1 and CDR2: LNHDA and SQIVND (reference sequence). The V end lost 5 bases, the J end lost 5 bases, and 12 bases lay between the germline ends. The CDR3 length is 13 residues. The CDR3 loop is CASSRQVRTEAFF. The CDR3 region has the DNA TGTGCCAGTAGTCGTCAGGTCAGGACTGAAGCTTTCTTT. Drawing the rest from reference TRBV19 and TRBJ1-1, the complete variable domain is DGGITQSPKYLFRKEGQNVTLSCEQNLNHDAMYWYRQDPGQGLRLIYYSQIVNDFQKGDIAEGYSVSREKKESFPLTVTSAQKNPTAFYLCASSRQVRTEAFFGQGTRLTVV.

The V and J genes are TRBV9 and TRBJ1-2; D not certain. The ends were cut back, 0 bases at V and 8 bases at J, with 11 bases in the middle. Germline lookup yields CDR1 SGDLS and CDR2 YYNGEE. This CDR3 spans 13 amino acids. CDR3 sequence (DNA): TGTGCCAGCAGCGTAGGTAGTTCTTTGGGCTACACCTTC. It translates to CASSVGSSLGYTF.

The count of this clone is one. V and J are TRBV25-1 and TRBJ1-4; the D gene is possibly TRBD1 (6 bases). Per germline, CDR1 MGHDK and CDR2 SYGVNS. The CDR3 is 14 residues long. Trimming took off 2 bases at V and 7 bases at J, with 11 bases between the two ends. The CDR3 reads CASSETGWSEKLFF. In DNA, the CDR3 is TGTGCCAGCAGTGAAACAGGGTGGAGTGAAAAACTGTTTTTT.

V and J are TRBV21-1 and TRBJ2-2; the table's D gene call, TRBD2, was not cross checked with the DNA. TRBV21-1 is a pseudogene segment. CDR3 size: 16 residues. CDR3 sequence reads: CASSPRRVQNTGELFF. The CDR3, as DNA: TGTGCCAGCAGCCCCCGGAGGGTACAGAACACCGGGGAGCTGTTTTTT.

The CDR3 sequence: CASRDRPKAGNTIYF. The CDR3 DNA reads as TGTGCCAGCAGGGACAGGCCAAAGGCTGGAAACACCATATATTTT. This chain links TRBV6-9 with TRBJ1-3; 7 bases are a match to TRBD1. Germline trimming cut 6 bases from V and 2 bases from J; bases unmatched to any gene: 7. The CDR3 contains 15 residues. From germline, CDR1 is MNHGY and CDR2 SVAAGI.

V and J are TRBV7-2 and TRBJ2-1; D remains ambiguous. V lost 5 bases and J lost 1, with 6 bases in between. CDR3 size: 13 residues. CDR1 and CDR2 from the germline V gene are SGHTA and FQGNSA. CDR3 nucleotide sequence: TGTGCCAGCAGCCCCGGGTCCTACAATGAGCAGTTCTTC. It codes for CASSPGSYNEQFF.

The chain carries TRBV30 and TRBJ1-1; 10 positions agree with TRBD1. The junction had 7 bases not matched to a gene; V was cut back by 1 base and J by 5 bases. The CDR3 loop spans 15 amino acids. Germline V gene data show CDR1 as GTSNPN and CDR2 as SVGIG (reference sequence). CDR3 DNA: TGTGCCTGGAGTGGGAGACGGGGACAGGGGACTGAAGCTTTCTTT. Its translation is CAWSGRRGQGTEAFF.

The J gene is TRBJ2-7, the V gene TRBV2, with D possibly being TRBD1 (5 bases). Trimming removed 4 bases at V and 3 bases at J, with 13 bases between. Germline V gene sequence: CDR1 SNHLY, CDR2 FYNNEI. There are 14 residues in the CDR3. CDR3 sequence reads: CASSGARAIYEQYF. The CDR3 DNA is TGTGCCAGCAGTGGAGCCAGGGCGATCTACGAGCAGTACTTC.

This clone appeared once. The chain links TRBV4-2 to TRBJ2-5; D perhaps matches TRBD2 (5 bases). This CDR3 comprises 15 residues. The V and J ends lost 3 bases and 4 bases respectively, with 15 bases between them. Germline CDR1 and CDR2: LGHNA and YNFKEQ. This CDR3 reads CASSQRALGAETQYF. CDR3 DNA: TGTGCCAGCAGCCAGCGGGCTCTAGGCGCAGAGACCCAGTACTTC.

This clone was seen a few times. The chain combines TRBV3-1 (or the pseudogene TRBV3-2) with TRBJ1-2; 10 positions agree with TRBD1. This CDR3 has 15 amino acids. V shed 10 bases and J 4 bases; nucleotides not matched to a gene: 12. Germline lookup yields CDR1 LGHDT and CDR2 YNNKEL (reference sequence). CDR3 in amino acids: CATTPGTGAGYGYTF. CDR3 nucleotides: TGTGCCACAACCCCCGGGACAGGGGCGGGCTATGGCTACACCTTC.

The chain links TRBV7-9 to TRBJ2-2, with TRBD1 matching 9 bases. Germline values: CDR1 SEHNR, CDR2 FQNEAQ (reference sequence). V dropped 6 bases and J dropped 7; count of bases not matched to a gene: 9. The CDR3 extends over 15 amino acids. The chain's CDR3 is CASRSGQGMFGELFF. CDR3 nucleotide sequence: TGTGCCAGCAGATCGGGACAGGGCATGTTCGGGGAGCTGTTTTTT.

In DNA form, the CDR3 reads TGTGCCAGCAGCTTTCAGGGCAAAACTGAGCAGTTCTTC. Residues: CASSFQGKTEQFF. V and J are TRBV11-3 and TRBJ2-1; weak D call: TRBD1 (5 bases). The CDR3 length is 13 residues. Trimming removed 3 bases from V and 9 bases from J, with 12 bases in between. Germline CDR1 and CDR2: SGHNT and YENEEA.

The chain employs TRBV6-5 and TRBJ2-5, with D possibly TRBD2 on 6 matching bases. In germline, CDR1 is MNHEY, CDR2 SVGAGI. The CDR3 is 15 residues long. The germline V and J ends were trimmed by 4 bases and 1 base, with 13 bases remaining between them. CDR3 region: CASSSAGTSQETQYF. The CDR3 DNA reads TGTGCCAGCAGTTCGGCCGGGACTTCCCAAGAGACCCAGTACTTC.

J is TRBJ2-3 and V is TRBV12-3 or TRBV12-4; 7 bases are a match to TRBD1. V was clipped by 7 bases and J by 5 bases; unmatched bases: 3. This CDR3 contains 12 residues. The CDR3 protein is CASTRGIDTQYF. As DNA, the CDR3 is TGTGCCAGCACCAGGGGGATAGATACGCAGTATTTT.

There are a few counts of this clone. The CDR3 region has the DNA TGTGCCAGCAGTCCCCCGACAGGGGATGGCTACACCTTC. Its protein is CASSPPTGDGYTF. The chain uses TRBV6-6 and TRBJ1-2, with TRBD1 matching 8 bases. V dropped 5 bases and J dropped 6; count of bases not matched to a gene: 5. The germline gives CDR1 MNHNY, CDR2 SVGAGI (reference sequence). The CDR3 has 13 amino acids.

The chain is built from TRBV11-2 and TRBJ2-2, with TRBD2 as a possible D gene (6 bases). CDR1 SGHAT and CDR2 FQNNGV come from the germline V gene. V was pared by 1 base and J by 5 bases, with 11 bases between. This CDR3 contains 15 residues. CDR3 residues: CASSLGRAGTGELFF. CDR3 coding DNA: TGTGCCAGCAGCTTAGGCCGGGCGGGAACCGGGGAGCTGTTTTTT.

V is TRBV3-1 (or the pseudogene TRBV3-2) and J is TRBJ2-7, with D possibly matching TRBD2 (5 bases). Germline assignment: CDR1 LGHDT and CDR2 YNNKEL (reference sequence). V gave up 1 base and J gave up 2 bases, with 15 bases separating them. The CDR3 has 16 residues. In DNA form, the CDR3 reads TGTGCCAGCAGCCAAGGGGCGGGCAGGCTAACCTACGAGCAGTACTTC. Its translation is CASSQGAGRLTYEQYF.

This clone was picked up a small number of times. The chain employs TRBV6-5 and TRBJ1-1, with a possible D match to TRBD1 (6 bases). The CDR3 loop spans 15 amino acids. Trimming removed 0 bases at V and 3 bases at J, with 11 bases between. Germline V CDR1 and CDR2: MNHEY, SVGAGI. The CDR3 region has the DNA TGTGCCAGCAGTTACTCAAGGGGGACGTACACTGAAGCTTTCTTT. Encoded protein: CASSYSRGTYTEAFF.

The chain is built from TRBV7-8 and TRBJ1-6; D unclear. V was shortened by 0 bases and J by 6 bases, with 15 bases between the two germline ends. CDR3 length: 17 residues. In germline, CDR1 is SGHVS, CDR2 FQNEAQ. The CDR3 spells CASSLAGVRIRNSPLHF. The CDR3 DNA is TGTGCCAGCAGCTTAGCCGGGGTCCGGATTCGTAATTCACCCCTCCACTTT.

The sample holds one count of this clone. V is TRBV28 and J is TRBJ1-1; D might be TRBD1 (5 bases). Trimming removed 7 bases at V and 0 bases at J, with 12 bases between. The CDR3 has 14 amino acids. Looked up from germline, CDR1 is MDHEN and CDR2 is SYDVKM. The CDR3 nucleotides read TGTGCCAGCAAGTCAGGGCTATTGAACACTGAAGCTTTCTTT. Translation gives CASKSGLLNTEAFF. Combining the CDR3 with reference TRBV28 and TRBJ1-1 gives the whole variable domain DVKVTQSSRYLVKRTGEKVFLECVQDMDHENMFWYRQDPGLGLRLIYFSYDVKMKEKGDIPEGYSVSREKKERFSLILESASTNQTSMYLCASKSGLLNTEAFFGQGTRLTVV.

The CDR3 loop is CASSEYKRDTQYF. The DNA for the CDR3 is TGTGCCAGCAGTGAATATAAGCGGGATACGCAGTATTTT. The V call is TRBV25-1, the J call TRBJ2-3; D may be TRBD2 (5 bases). The CDR3 spans 13 residues. Germline values: CDR1 MGHDK, CDR2 SYGVNS. Trimming took 0 bases from V and 6 from J, leaving 7 bases between them.

The chain has TRBV10-3 and TRBJ2-7; 13 positions match TRBD2. The CDR3 sequence is 22 residues long. J was trimmed by 0 bases and V by 7 bases; bases with no gene match: 24. The V gene's germline CDR1 is ENHRY and CDR2 SYGVKD. Here the CDR3 DNA reads TGTGCCATCATAGGGGGTCGCAGGGGCTATGGGACTAGCGGGGCGATCTCCTACGAGCAGTACTTC. Amino acids: CAIIGGRRGYGTSGAISYEQYF.

V usage is TRBV5-6 and J usage is TRBJ2-3; 8 nucleotides match TRBD2. This CDR3 contains 15 residues. V lost 1 base, J lost 4 bases, and 5 bases stayed unmatched. The germline V gene has CDR1 SGHDT and CDR2 YYEEEE. The DNA for the CDR3 is TGTGCCAGCAGCTTGAGAGCGGGAGAGGCAGATACGCAGTATTTT. It specifies CASSLRAGEADTQYF.

The genes are TRBV4-1 and TRBJ1-2; maybe TRBD1 (5 bases). The V and J ends lost 0 bases and 5 bases respectively, with 16 bases between them. The CDR3 runs to 16 residues. Germline assignment: CDR1 MGHRA and CDR2 YSYEKL. The CDR3 here is CASSQEEGRAVYGYTF. In DNA form, the CDR3 reads TGCGCCAGCAGCCAAGAGGAGGGCAGGGCTGTATATGGCTACACCTTC.

The J gene is TRBJ2-7, the V gene TRBV3-1 (or the pseudogene TRBV3-2); unclear D gene. V was shortened by 4 bases and J by 5 bases, with 9 bases between the two germline ends. The CDR3 runs to 12 residues. Per germline, CDR1 LGHDT and CDR2 YNNKEL (reference sequence). The CDR3 DNA reads TGTGCCAGCAGCCTATCTACCCACGAGCAGTACTTC. Encoded protein: CASSLSTHEQYF.